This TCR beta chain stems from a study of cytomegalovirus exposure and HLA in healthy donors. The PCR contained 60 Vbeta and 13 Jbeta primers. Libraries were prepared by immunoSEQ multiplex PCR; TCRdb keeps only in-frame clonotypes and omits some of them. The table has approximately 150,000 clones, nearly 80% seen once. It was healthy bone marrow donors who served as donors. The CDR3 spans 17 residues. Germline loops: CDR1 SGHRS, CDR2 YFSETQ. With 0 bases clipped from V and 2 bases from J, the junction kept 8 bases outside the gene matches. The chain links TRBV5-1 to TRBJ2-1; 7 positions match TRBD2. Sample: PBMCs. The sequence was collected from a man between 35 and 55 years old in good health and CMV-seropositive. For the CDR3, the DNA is TGCGCCAGCAGCTTGGAGGCTAGCGGAGGGACCTACAATGAGCAGTTCTTC. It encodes CASSLEASGGTYNEQFF.